What follows is one TCR beta chain and its context. Its antigen is as yet unknown. The data stem from a study of T cell responses to AZD1222 COVID-19 vaccine. From germline, CDR1 is SGHTA and CDR2 FQGNSA. This CDR3 comprises 13 residues. With 3 bases removed from V and 1 base from J, the gap between germline ends came to 5 bases. Study conclusions and caveats: Females outnumbered males among donors, who were mostly white British; clonal diversity was possibly underestimated. Just six AZD1222 recipients were seropositive at baseline. Recipients of two AZD1222 doses showed rising Spike-specific TCR breadth and depth. Dominant CD4 TCR responses targeted spike regions 160-218 and 743-854.

The table came from immunoSEQ multiplex PCR; TCRdb's copy has only in-frame clones and leaves some out. The sample yields 100,000 to 150,000 clones, about 89% seen once. This sample comprised peripheral blood, obtained on day 0 of MenACWY control vaccination. The chain uses TRBV7-2 and TRBJ2-3; no firm D call. The receptor was isolated from an adult in good health. This chain's CDR3 is CASSFARTDTQYF. In nucleotides, the CDR3 is TGTGCCAGCAGCTTCGCCCGCACAGATACGCAGTATTTT.